This TCR beta chain was identified in a study of blood T cell repertoires in COVID-19. In the study overall: The United States, Italy and Spain were the sources of the acute and convalescent COVID-19 samples. PBMCs, B-cell-depleted T cells, or T cells were the source of the cDNA or gDNA that made up the material.

The authors' processing: Amplification from reference gene primers served as the basis for estimated nucleated cell counts. Clones were sequenced by immunoSEQ multiplex PCR, and TCRdb holds only the in-frame ones, with some missing. V and J calls and clone size follow that table, whereas D and trimming were derived from the DNA. This table has tens of thousands of clones, around nine tenths appearing once. The sample taken for sequencing was peripheral blood. The sequence derives from a man aged 60 to 69 with active or convalescent COVID-19.

The DNA of the CDR3 is TGTGCCAGCAGCTTTGCAGGCACCACAGATACGCAGTATTTT. It yields the protein CASSFAGTTDTQYF. The chain recombines TRBV5-4 with TRBJ2-3; D is unclear. CDR3 length: 14 residues. V dropped 2 bases and J dropped 2 bases, with 9 bases sitting between them. Germline assignment: CDR1 SGHNT and CDR2 YYREEE (reference sequence). Supplemented by reference TRBV5-4 and TRBJ2-3, the full variable domain reads ETGVTQSPTHLIKTRGQQVTLRCSSQSGHNTVSWYQQALGQGPQFIFQYYREEENGRGNFPPRFSGLQFPNYSSELNVNALELDDSALYLCASSFAGTTDTQYFGPGTRLTVL.